Listed below are T cell receptor beta chains from one sample, sequenced in a study of human T cells and chemical hapten exposure. From the RACE reads, TCRdb called clonotypes with MiXCR, one entry per CDR3 protein. Of fewer than 100,000 distinct CDR3 sequences listed, roughly an eighth are singletons. The sequencing used whole blood, collected in connection with sensitization to the hapten diphenylcyclopropenone (DPC). Receptor source: a woman aged 40-49 years with alopecia areata. Some clones in this sample may be carry-over from other donors' samples. Each CDR3 is given with its conserved first and last residue. The order of the fields is D gene, V gene, clone size, J gene, CDR3 protein, CDR3 DNA. The D gene is left open where the match is weak. Only some rows state a clone size, as once, few, many or a class for expanded clones.

>TRBD1|TRBV25-1|.|TRBJ1-1
CASSWTGLNTEAFF
TGTGCCAGCTCTTGGACAGGTTTGAACACTGAAGCTTTCTTT
>.|TRBV4-2|many|TRBJ2-3
CASSQDGVGADTQYF
TGTGCCAGCAGCCAAGACGGGGTTGGCGCAGATACGCAGTATTTT
>.|TRBV27|.|TRBJ2-7
CASSLRAGAVEQYF
TGTGCCAGCAGTTTAAGGGCAGGGGCGGTGGAGCAGTACTTC
>.|TRBV3-1|many|TRBJ2-7
CASSQEGGSYEQYF
TGTGCCAGCAGCCAAGAAGGAGGGAGCTACGAGCAGTACTTC
>.|TRBV18|.|TRBJ1-1
CASSPRDGMNTEAFF
TGTGCCAGCTCACCGAGGGACGGTATGAACACTGAAGCTTTCTTT
>.|TRBV29-1|few|TRBJ1-5
CSVEAQGLGQPQHF
TGCAGCGTTGAGGCACAAGGGCTCGGGCAGCCCCAGCATTTT
>.|TRBV12-3/TRBV12-4|once|TRBJ2-3
CASSLWRQRTDTQYF
TGTGCCAGCAGTTTATGGAGACAGCGCACAGATACGCAGTATTTT
>TRBD2|TRBV7-2|few|TRBJ2-1
CASSLGTSGNGYEQFF
TGTGCCAGCAGCTTAGGGACTAGCGGGAACGGGTATGAGCAGTTCTTC
>.|TRBV4-1|.|TRBJ2-7
CASSQESTTFSYEQYF
TGCGCCAGCAGCCAAGAGAGTACAACCTTCTCCTACGAGCAGTACTTC
>.|TRBV19|many|TRBJ1-4
CAVRPPTNEKLFF
TGTGCCGTCCGACCCCCAACTAATGAAAAACTGTTTTTT
>.|TRBV12-3/TRBV12-4|few|TRBJ2-7
CASGGRYEQYF
TGTGCCAGCGGGGGCCGCTACGAGCAGTACTTC
>.|TRBV3-1|few|TRBJ2-3
CASSRRGGGSTDTQYF
TGTGCCAGCAGCCGCCGGGGAGGCGGGAGCACAGATACGCAGTATTTT
>TRBD2|TRBV7-3|few|TRBJ2-1
CASSPRLAEYNEQFF
TGTGCCAGCAGCCCAAGACTAGCGGAATACAATGAGCAGTTCTTC
>.|TRBV7-9|few|TRBJ2-2
CASSLAGPGRNTGELFF
TGTGCCAGCAGCTTAGCGGGCCCAGGACGGAACACCGGGGAGCTGTTTTTT
>TRBD2|TRBV12-3/TRBV12-4|few|TRBJ2-7
CASRPGLAGGYEQYF
TGTGCCAGCAGGCCGGGACTAGCGGGAGGTTACGAGCAGTACTTC
>TRBD1|TRBV5-1|.|TRBJ1-1
CASSHLDRGRHTEAFF
TGCGCCAGCAGCCACCTGGACAGGGGGCGGCACACTGAAGCTTTCTTT
>.|TRBV7-2|few|TRBJ2-3
CASSLKLEEASTDTQYF
TGTGCCAGCAGCTTAAAATTGGAAGAAGCCAGCACAGATACGCAGTATTTT
>.|TRBV2|few|TRBJ2-3
CASLVAQIADTQYF
TGTGCCAGCCTAGTAGCGCAGATCGCAGATACGCAGTATTTT
>.|TRBV7-9|.|TRBJ2-1
CASSLLSEQFF
TGTGCCAGCAGCCTGCTGAGTGAGCAGTTCTTC
>.|TRBV9|.|TRBJ1-6
CASSGKGEGHSPLHF
TGTGCCAGCAGCGGGAAAGGGGAGGGCCATTCACCCCTCCACTTT
>TRBD2|TRBV6-2/TRBV6-3|.|TRBJ2-1
CASSFGREYNEQFF
TGTGCCAGCAGTTTCGGGAGGGAATACAATGAGCAGTTCTTC
>.|TRBV7-2|many|TRBJ2-2
CASSLALAARNTGELFF
TGTGCCAGCAGCTTAGCCCTAGCCGCCAGAAACACCGGGGAGCTGTTTTTT
>TRBD1|TRBV20-1|many|TRBJ1-1
CSARQGGITEAFF
TGCAGTGCTAGACAGGGGGGCATAACTGAAGCTTTCTTT
>TRBD2|TRBV5-1|few|TRBJ2-7
CASSLPRTSGSRYYEQYF
TGCGCCAGCAGCTTGCCCCGGACTAGCGGGAGTAGGTACTACGAGCAGTACTTC
>.|TRBV24-1|.|TRBJ1-5
CATSETGMAQHF
TGTGCCACCAGTGAAACGGGGATGGCCCAGCATTTT
>TRBD1|TRBV28|few|TRBJ2-1
CASSYRDRANEQFF
TGTGCCAGCAGTTACCGGGACAGGGCGAATGAGCAGTTCTTC
>TRBD2|TRBV9|.|TRBJ2-7
CAGSVAGDPHEQYF
TGTGCCGGCAGCGTAGCGGGAGATCCCCACGAGCAGTACTTC
>.|TRBV5-1|many|TRBJ2-3
CASSFDQSTDTQYF
TGCGCCAGCAGCTTTGACCAATCCACAGATACGCAGTATTTT
>.|TRBV4-2|few|TRBJ1-1
CASSRTGQGTMNTEAFF
TGTGCCAGCAGCCGGACGGGGCAGGGGACTATGAACACTGAAGCTTTCTTT
>.|TRBV5-1|.|TRBJ2-7
CASSLNALYEQYF
TGCGCCAGCAGCTTGAATGCATTATACGAGCAGTACTTC
>.|TRBV27|.|TRBJ2-6
CASSWGGANVLTF
TGTGCCAGCAGTTGGGGTGGGGCCAACGTCCTGACTTTC
>TRBD1|TRBV28|many|TRBJ2-1
CASSWDRGNNQQFF
TGTGCCAGCAGTTGGGACAGAGGTAATAATCAGCAGTTCTTC
>.|TRBV29-1|.|TRBJ2-7
CSAAPGLTYEQYF
TGCAGCGCCGCCCCGGGACTTACCTACGAGCAGTACTTC
>.|TRBV14|.|TRBJ1-2
CASSQDSGNYRGYTF
TGTGCCAGCAGCCAAGATTCGGGGAATTACAGAGGCTACACCTTC
>.|TRBV7-2|few|TRBJ2-7
CASSLDLYEQYF
TGTGCCAGCAGCTTAGACCTCTACGAGCAGTACTTC
>.|TRBV7-2|.|TRBJ1-3
CASSYSLTAGNTIYF
TGTGCCAGCAGTTACTCTCTGACAGCTGGAAACACCATATATTTT
>.|TRBV20-1|.|TRBJ2-1
CSASKGAVASDEQFF
TGCAGTGCTAGCAAGGGGGCGGTAGCTAGCGATGAGCAGTTCTTC
>.|TRBV7-3|many|TRBJ2-3
CASSLTGRRTRGTSSTDTQYF
TGTGCCAGCAGCTTAACGGGGCGGAGGACTCGGGGTACCTCTAGCACAGATACGCAGTATTTT
>TRBD2|TRBV4-3|.|TRBJ2-7
CASSQETSVSEQYF
TGCGCCAGCAGCCAGGAGACTAGCGTGAGCGAGCAGTACTTC
>TRBD2|TRBV5-1|.|TRBJ2-1
CASSLTGGAYNEQFF
TGCGCCAGCAGCTTGACGGGAGGAGCCTACAATGAGCAGTTCTTC
>TRBD2|TRBV6-5|few|TRBJ2-7
CASNGLAGGGEQYF
TGTGCCAGCAACGGACTAGCGGGAGGCGGCGAGCAGTACTTC
>.|TRBV6-2/TRBV6-3|.|TRBJ2-7
CASSPRREQYF
TGTGCCAGCAGCCCACGGAGAGAGCAGTACTTC
>.|TRBV18|many|TRBJ1-2
CASSPPQSRAYGYTF
TGTGCCAGCTCACCACCTCAAAGCCGAGCCTATGGCTACACCTTC
>TRBD2|TRBV12-3/TRBV12-4|.|TRBJ2-2
CASSFSSGLASTGELFF
TGTGCCAGCAGTTTCAGTTCGGGACTAGCGAGCACCGGGGAGCTGTTTTTT
>.|TRBV6-5|few|TRBJ2-7
CASSYSDTPGEQYF
TGTGCCAGCAGTTACTCGGACACACCGGGCGAGCAGTACTTC
>.|TRBV28|few|TRBJ2-7
CASSTPGTSYEQYF
TGTGCCAGCAGTACCCCCGGGACAAGTTACGAGCAGTACTTC
>.|TRBV11-2|.|TRBJ2-5
CASSARIRQETQYF
TGTGCCAGCAGCGCTCGGATTCGCCAAGAGACCCAGTACTTC
>.|TRBV28|.|TRBJ2-2
CASSLVGFGLGTGELFF
TGTGCCAGCAGTTTGGTCGGCTTTGGGCTTGGCACCGGGGAGCTGTTTTTT
>.|TRBV5-1|.|TRBJ2-1
CASSPTSDEQFF
TGCGCCAGCAGCCCGACAAGCGATGAGCAGTTCTTC
>.|TRBV4-2|.|TRBJ2-1
CASSQDSSGTRYNEQFF
TGTGCCAGCAGCCAAGATTCGTCAGGGACGAGGTACAATGAGCAGTTCTTC